This entry is about one T cell receptor (beta chain). These data are taken from a study of blood T cell repertoires in COVID-19. Profiled with immunoSEQ multiplex PCR; TCRdb holds only in-frame clones, not every one. The sample records under 250,000 clones, approximately 83% being singletons. CDR3 size: 16 residues. V trimming: 1 base; J trimming: 0 bases; junction bases outside the gene matches: 4. CDR1 SNHLY and CDR2 FYNNEI come from the germline V gene. The genes are TRBV2 and TRBJ1-2, with 8 bases aligning to TRBD1. The receptor's source is a woman aged 40-49 years with acute COVID-19. Sequencing used PBMCs or T cells enriched from blood (not recorded which). CDR3 nucleotide sequence: TGTGCCAGCAGTGAAGGACAGGGGCTTCCTAACTATGGCTACACCTTC. Translating gives CASSEGQGLPNYGYTF.